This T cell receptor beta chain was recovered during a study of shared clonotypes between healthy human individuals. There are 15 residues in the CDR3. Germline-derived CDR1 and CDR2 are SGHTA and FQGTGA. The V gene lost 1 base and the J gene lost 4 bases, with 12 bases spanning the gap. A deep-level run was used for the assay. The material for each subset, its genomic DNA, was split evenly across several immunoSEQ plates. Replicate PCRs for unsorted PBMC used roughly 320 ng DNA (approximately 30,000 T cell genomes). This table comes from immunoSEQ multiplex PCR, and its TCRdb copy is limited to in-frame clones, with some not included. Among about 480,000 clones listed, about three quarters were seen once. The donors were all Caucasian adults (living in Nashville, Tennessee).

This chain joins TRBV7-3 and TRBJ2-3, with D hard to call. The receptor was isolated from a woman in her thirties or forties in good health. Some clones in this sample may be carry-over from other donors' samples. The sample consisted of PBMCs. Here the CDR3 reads CASSLMASGADTQYF. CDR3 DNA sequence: TGTGCCAGCAGCTTAATGGCGTCAGGAGCAGATACGCAGTATTTT.